This TCR beta chain was found in a study of blood T cell repertoires in COVID-19. Whole-study context: From the United States, Italy and Spain came samples of acute and convalescent COVID-19. PBMCs, B-cell-depleted T cells, or T cells were the source of the cDNA or gDNA that made up the material.

This CDR3 contains 12 residues. Trimming cost V 4 bases and J 5 bases, with 9 bases left between them. Germline CDR1 SGHDN, CDR2 FVKESK. Authors' methods: It was from reference gene primer amplification that nucleated cell counts were estimated. Clones were read by immunoSEQ multiplex PCR, and TCRdb kept only the in-frame ones, dropping some. V, J and clone size derive from that table, while D and trimming were established from the DNA sequence. The sample yields 110,000 to 150,000 clones, about 80% seen once. The V and J genes are TRBV14 and TRBJ2-7; D perhaps matches TRBD2 (6 bases). Sequenced input: peripheral blood. The TCR sequence derives from a human donor in a cohort sampled during active COVID-19. Here the CDR3 DNA reads TGTGCCAGCAGCCGACCGGGGGACGAGCAGTACTTC. The encoded protein is CASSRPGDEQYF.